A selection of T cell receptor beta chains follows, all from one sample in a study of blood T cell repertoires in COVID-19. The repertoire was sequenced with immunoSEQ multiplex PCR; TCRdb's copy has only in-frame clones and lacks some. Here the sample spans some 50,000 clones, over 80% being singletons. The specimen was peripheral blood. All receptors derive from a man in his 70s with acute or convalescent COVID-19. Both conserved end residues are part of each CDR3. A D gene is named only where the DNA matches it firmly. The size field is filled for only some rows; it gives once, few, many or a size class.

j_call,v_call,d_call,clone_size,cdr3_aa,cdr3_nt
TRBJ2-5,TRBV7-2,TRBD1,-,CASLQGPSETQYF,TGTGCCAGCTTACAGGGGCCCTCGGAGACCCAGTACTTC
TRBJ2-7,TRBV10-3,TRBD1,-,CAISEGQDEQYF,TGTGCCATCAGTGAGGGACAGGACGAGCAGTACTTC
TRBJ2-1,TRBV11-2,-,once,CASSPTAGSYNEQFF,TGTGCCAGCAGCCCTACAGCGGGCTCCTACAATGAGCAGTTCTTC
TRBJ2-1,TRBV9,-,-,CASSAPSDEQFF,TGTGCCAGCAGCGCCCCTAGCGATGAGCAGTTCTTC
TRBJ1-1,TRBV30,TRBD1,once,CAWSPPQGAKSTEAFF,TGTGCCTGGAGTCCCCCACAGGGGGCTAAGAGCACTGAAGCTTTCTTT
TRBJ2-5,TRBV5-4,-,-,CASSPSTSGETQYF,TGTGCCAGCAGCCCCTCGACCTCAGGAGAGACCCAGTACTTC
TRBJ2-1,TRBV19,TRBD2,once,CAPGLAEGLGEQFF,TGTGCCCCCGGACTAGCGGAGGGGTTGGGTGAGCAGTTCTTC
TRBJ2-3,TRBV4-2,-,-,CASSQSGGQDTQYF,TGTGCCAGCAGCCAATCTGGAGGGCAAGATACGCAGTATTTT
TRBJ2-2,TRBV27,TRBD2,-,CASSSYPGLAGGRNTGELFF,TGTGCCAGCAGTTCCTATCCGGGACTAGCGGGAGGGCGGAACACCGGGGAGCTGTTTTTT
TRBJ2-2,TRBV6-5,TRBD1,-,CASRTGAGELFF,TGTGCCAGCAGGACAGGGGCCGGGGAGCTGTTTTTT
TRBJ2-1,TRBV18,TRBD2,-,CASSRQVRLAGPSYNEQFF,TGTGCCAGCTCCCGTCAGGTCCGACTAGCGGGCCCCTCCTACAATGAGCAGTTCTTC
TRBJ1-2,TRBV30,-,-,CAWSVNRGYTF,TGTGCCTGGAGTGTAAATCGGGGCTACACCTTC
TRBJ2-1,TRBV28,-,-,CASSLSEGEQFF,TGTGCCAGCAGTTTATCTGAGGGTGAGCAGTTCTTC
TRBJ2-2,TRBV14,-,once,CASSHFTPTSTGELFF,TGTGCCAGCAGCCATTTTACTCCTACTTCCACCGGGGAGCTGTTTTTT
TRBJ2-2,TRBV5-4,-,few,CASSLDYPNTGELFF,TGTGCCAGCAGCTTGGACTATCCGAACACCGGGGAGCTGTTTTTT
TRBJ1-2,TRBV11-2,TRBD1,-,CASSPSGQAFGYTF,TGTGCCAGCAGCCCTTCCGGACAGGCTTTTGGCTACACCTTC
TRBJ2-2,TRBV19,-,-,CASSIDRRAGTGELFF,TGTGCCAGTAGTATAGACAGACGGGCGGGCACCGGGGAGCTGTTTTTT
TRBJ2-5,TRBV19,-,-,CASSPGLEGRETQYF,TGTGCCAGTAGTCCGGGCCTTGAAGGGAGGGAGACCCAGTACTTC
TRBJ1-4,TRBV21-1,-,-,CASSSQRRWTNEKLFF,TGTGCCAGCAGTTCCCAGAGGCGTTGGACTAATGAAAAACTGTTTTTT
TRBJ2-2,TRBV7-3,-,once,CASSPRDLNTGELFF,TGTGCCAGCAGCCCCCGGGACTTAAACACCGGGGAGCTGTTTTTT
TRBJ2-1,TRBV3-1/TRBV3-2,-,-,CASSPSSYNEQFF,TGTGCCAGCAGCCCGAGCTCCTACAATGAGCAGTTCTTC
TRBJ1-2,TRBV18,TRBD1,once,CASSPTRDRNNYGYTF,TGTGCCAGCTCCCCCACTCGGGACAGGAATAACTATGGCTACACCTTC
TRBJ2-3,TRBV7-3,TRBD2,-,CASSLSGLGTDTQYF,TGTGCCAGCAGCCTTAGCGGGTTAGGCACAGATACGCAGTATTTT
TRBJ1-6,TRBV5-1,TRBD1,-,CASSPGQGNSPLHF,TGCGCCAGCAGCCCGGGACAGGGCAATTCACCCCTCCACTTT
TRBJ2-7,TRBV11-2,TRBD2,-,CASTIRGDLAYEQYF,TGTGCCAGCACCATTCGGGGGGATCTTGCCTACGAGCAGTACTTC
TRBJ2-5,TRBV20-1,-,-,CSASPEETQYF,TGCAGTGCTAGTCCAGAAGAGACCCAGTACTTC
TRBJ1-1,TRBV7-2,TRBD1,-,CASNLLTGSMNTEAFF,TGTGCCAGCAACCTCCTGACAGGGTCAATGAACACTGAAGCTTTCTTT
TRBJ1-2,TRBV12-3/TRBV12-4,-,few,CASSYLRVDGYTF,TGTGCCAGCAGTTACCTCAGGGTAGATGGCTACACCTTC
TRBJ1-5,TRBV4-2,-,few,CASSHLQGRNQPQHF,TGTGCCAGCAGCCACCTGCAGGGCCGCAATCAGCCCCAGCATTTT
TRBJ1-4,TRBV5-4,-,-,CASSLEGFNEKLFF,TGTGCCAGCAGCTTAGAGGGATTTAATGAAAAACTGTTTTTT
TRBJ2-2,TRBV14,-,few,CASSDWTDTGELFF,TGTGCCAGCAGCGACTGGACAGACACCGGGGAGCTGTTTTTT
TRBJ2-2,TRBV5-4,TRBD2,-,CASSARLAGGTGELFF,TGTGCCAGCAGCGCCCGACTAGCGGGAGGGACCGGGGAGCTGTTTTTT
TRBJ2-6,TRBV9,-,-,CASSALTAGANVLTF,TGTGCCAGCAGCGCCCTAACCGCTGGGGCCAACGTCCTGACTTTC
TRBJ1-4,TRBV6-6,-,once,CASSPGGTNEKLFF,TGTGCCAGCAGCCCGGGAGGGACTAATGAAAAACTGTTTTTT
TRBJ1-1,TRBV7-9,-,-,CASSPSDSLNTEAFF,TGTGCCAGCAGCCCATCGGACAGTTTGAACACTGAAGCTTTCTTT
TRBJ1-4,TRBV28,TRBD1,-,CASSSLQGVGEKLFF,TGTGCCAGCAGTTCACTACAGGGGGTCGGGGAAAAACTGTTTTTT
TRBJ2-1,TRBV19,-,once,CASTAGRMVNEQFF,TGTGCCAGTACCGCAGGTCGTATGGTCAATGAGCAGTTCTTC
TRBJ2-3,TRBV29-1,TRBD2,-,CSVELAGPEGHF,TGCAGCGTTGAACTAGCGGGTCCCGAAGGGCATTTT
TRBJ2-7,TRBV6-2/TRBV6-3,TRBD2,-,CASSYQGGVAGSYEQYF,TGTGCCAGCAGTTACCAAGGTGGAGTAGCGGGCTCCTACGAGCAGTACTTC
TRBJ2-1,TRBV19,-,-,CASNDAIQINEQFF,TGTGCCAGTAACGACGCTATACAGATCAATGAGCAGTTCTTC